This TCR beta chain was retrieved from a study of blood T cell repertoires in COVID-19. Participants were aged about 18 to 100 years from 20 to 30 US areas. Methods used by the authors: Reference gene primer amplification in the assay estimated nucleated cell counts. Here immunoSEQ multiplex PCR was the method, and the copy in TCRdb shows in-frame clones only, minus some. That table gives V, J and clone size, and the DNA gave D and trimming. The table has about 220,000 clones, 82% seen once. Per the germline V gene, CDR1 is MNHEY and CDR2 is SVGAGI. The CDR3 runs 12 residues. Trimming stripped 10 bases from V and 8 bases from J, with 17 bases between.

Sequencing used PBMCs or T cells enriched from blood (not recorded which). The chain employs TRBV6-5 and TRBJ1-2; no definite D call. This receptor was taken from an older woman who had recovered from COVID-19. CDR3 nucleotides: TGTGCCACCCTCGACGGGGTCAGCGGCTACACCTTC. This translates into CATLDGVSGYTF.